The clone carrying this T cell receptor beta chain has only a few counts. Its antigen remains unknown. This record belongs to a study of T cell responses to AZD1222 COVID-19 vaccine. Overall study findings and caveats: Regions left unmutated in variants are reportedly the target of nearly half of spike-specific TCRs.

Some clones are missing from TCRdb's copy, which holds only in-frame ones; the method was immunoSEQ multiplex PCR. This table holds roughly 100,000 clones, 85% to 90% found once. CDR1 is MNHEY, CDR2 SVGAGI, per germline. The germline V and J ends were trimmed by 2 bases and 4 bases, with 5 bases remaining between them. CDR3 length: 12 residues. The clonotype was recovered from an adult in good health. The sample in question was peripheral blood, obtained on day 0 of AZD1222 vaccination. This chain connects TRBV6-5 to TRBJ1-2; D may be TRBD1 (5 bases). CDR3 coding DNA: TGTGCCAGCAGTTACAGGGGCTATGGCTACACCTTC. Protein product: CASSYRGYGYTF.